These 32 T cell receptor beta chains originate from one sample sequenced in a study of blood T cell repertoires in COVID-19. The assay was immunoSEQ multiplex PCR, and TCRdb's table has in-frame clones only and misses some. The sample carries around 98,000 clones, 70% to 90% recorded once. The sequencing sample was made of peripheral blood. The receptors were sampled from an older man with acute or convalescent COVID-19.

V is TRBV18 and J is TRBJ2-7; 7 bases are shared with TRBD1. This CDR3 has 13 residues. With V trimmed by 5 bases and J by 3 bases, 4 bases remained unmatched. CDR1 is KGHSH, CDR2 LQKENI, per germline. The CDR3 is CASSEQGNYEQYV. The CDR3 bases are TGTGCCAGCTCAGAACAGGGGAACTACGAGCAGTACGTC.

The V call is TRBV19, the J call TRBJ1-2, with 9 bases lining up with TRBD1. V lost 8 bases to trimming and J lost 4 bases; unmatched junction nucleotides: 8. CDR1 and CDR2 (germline): LNHDA, SQIVND (reference sequence). The CDR3 covers 14 residues. CDR3 nucleotide sequence: TGTGCCAGTGCCCCGGGACAGGGATTCTATGGCTACACCTTC. Residues: CASAPGQGFYGYTF.

The gene calls are TRBV5-3 and TRBJ1-5; tentative D call: TRBD1 (5 bases). TRBV5-3 is marked as an open reading frame, function uncertain. V was pared by 4 bases and J by 4 bases, with 15 bases between. The CDR3 contains 15 residues. The CDR3 loop reads CARSHSRAGNQPQHF. In DNA, the CDR3 is TGTGCCAGAAGCCACTCCAGGGCTGGTAATCAGCCCCAGCATTTT.

The chain couples TRBV28 to TRBJ2-3, with D perhaps matching TRBD1 (6 bases). Trimming cost V 7 bases and J 5 bases, with 16 bases left between them. CDR3 size: 14 residues. Germline lookup yields CDR1 MDHEN and CDR2 SYDVKM. The CDR3 sequence: CASMAGTFKDTQYF. For the CDR3, the DNA is TGTGCCAGCATGGCCGGGACATTTAAAGATACGCAGTATTTT.

This sequence joins TRBV28 and TRBJ1-2; unclear D gene. Germline values: CDR1 MDHEN, CDR2 SYDVKM. Between the trimmed V and J ends, which lost 1 base and 5 bases, there was a span of 2 bases. The CDR3 totals 11 residues. The CDR3 loop reads CASSLSYGYTF. The DNA for the CDR3 is TGTGCCAGCAGTTTATCGTATGGCTACACCTTC.

The chain couples TRBV6-1 to TRBJ2-7, with D unresolved. The CDR3 sequence is 15 residues long. V lost 2 bases and J 6 bases, leaving 17 bases between the germline ends. Germline V CDR1 and CDR2: MNHNS, SASEGT. The CDR3 region has the DNA TGTGCCAGCAGTGAAAACGGGTTATCCGGTGGCGAGCAGTACTTC. This translates into CASSENGLSGGEQYF.

The V and J genes are TRBV5-1 and TRBJ1-1, with D uncertain. Trimming cost V 0 bases and J 3 bases, with 12 bases left between them. The CDR3 totals 15 residues. The germline gives CDR1 SGHRS, CDR2 YFSETQ. The CDR3 DNA reads TGCGCCAGCAGCTTGGGGGTAACACGGGACACTGAAGCTTTCTTT. Its protein is CASSLGVTRDTEAFF. The entire variable domain, with the rest obtained from reference TRBV5-1 and TRBJ1-1, is as follows: KAGVTQTPRYLIKTRGQQVTLSCSPISGHRSVSWYQQTPGQGLQFLFEYFSETQRNKGNFPGRFSGRQFSNSRSEMNVSTLELGDSALYLCASSLGVTRDTEAFFGQGTRLTVV.

V gene TRBV19 combines with J gene TRBJ2-1, with 11 bases aligning to TRBD2. Germline V lookup: CDR1 LNHDA, CDR2 SQIVND (reference sequence). With 0 bases clipped from V and 0 bases from J, the junction kept 7 bases outside the gene matches. This CDR3 contains 19 residues. CDR3 nucleotide sequence: TGTGCCAGTAGTATAGATAGACTAGCGGGGCATCGCTCCTACAATGAGCAGTTCTTC. It is translated as CASSIDRLAGHRSYNEQFF.

J is TRBJ1-4 and V is TRBV2, with D unresolved. Germline CDR1 SNHLY, CDR2 FYNNEI. This CDR3 contains 13 residues. Trimming cost V 5 bases and J 3 bases, with 7 bases left between them. The CDR3 here is CASSPDSNEKLFF. In nucleotides, the CDR3 is TGTGCCAGCAGTCCCGACTCTAATGAAAAACTGTTTTTT.

This clone was seen only a few times. V and J are TRBV6-6 and TRBJ1-3; D not resolved. This CDR3 is 17 amino acids long. The V end was cut by 5 bases, the J end by 2 bases, with 19 bases between. Germline loops: CDR1 MNHNY, CDR2 SVGAGI (reference sequence). Here the CDR3 reads CASSPHPGILPGNTIYF. The CDR3 DNA sequence: TGTGCCAGCAGTCCTCATCCGGGGATTCTACCTGGAAACACCATATATTTT.

The chain recombines TRBV28 with TRBJ2-7; 9 bases are shared with TRBD1. In germline, CDR1 is MDHEN, CDR2 SYDVKM. V trimming: 5 bases; J trimming: 6 bases; junction bases outside the gene matches: 11. This CDR3 has 15 residues. The CDR3 protein is CASSNRGLSFGEQYV. The CDR3, as DNA: TGTGCCAGCAGTAACAGGGGGCTCTCCTTTGGCGAGCAGTACGTC.

The V call is TRBV5-6, the J call TRBJ1-4; D is ambiguous. The CDR3 has 15 residues. The V and J ends lost 0 bases and 3 bases respectively, with 9 bases between them. CDR1 and CDR2 from the germline V gene are SGHDT and YYEEEE. The DNA for the CDR3 is TGTGCCAGCAGCTTGGGGTGGAGTCCTAATGAAAAACTGTTTTTT. This gives the protein CASSLGWSPNEKLFF.

This sequence joins TRBV6-6 and TRBJ1-2; TRBD1 is a possible D gene (6 bases). Germline V CDR1 and CDR2: MNHNY, SVGAGI (reference sequence). This CDR3 spans 13 amino acids. Trimming pared 6 bases from V and 8 bases from J, leaving 16 bases between. CDR3 region: CASRVSHRVGYTF. CDR3 nucleotides: TGTGCCAGCAGAGTGTCCCACAGGGTCGGCTACACCTTC.

The chain carries TRBV27 and TRBJ2-5; 8 bases are a match to TRBD2. Germline-derived CDR1 and CDR2 are MNHEY and SMNVEV (reference sequence). The V and J ends lost 3 bases and 5 bases, in that order; junction bases with no gene match: 5. The CDR3 sequence is 14 residues long. CDR3 DNA: TGTGCCAGCAGTTTGAGGCGGGAGGACGAGACCCAGTACTTC. It specifies CASSLRREDETQYF.

There are a few counts of this clone. The chain carries TRBV19 and TRBJ1-5, with TRBD1 matching 7 bases. The germline gives CDR1 LNHDA, CDR2 SQIVND (reference sequence). J gave up 5 bases and V 7 bases, and 17 bases lay outside the gene matches. The CDR3 loop spans 17 amino acids. CDR3 amino acids: CASTPGQKITGDQPQHF. Written as DNA, the CDR3 is TGTGCCAGTACCCCGGGACAGAAAATAACTGGGGATCAGCCCCAGCATTTT.

The chain recombines TRBV6-6 with TRBJ1-4; TRBD1 is a possible D gene (6 bases). Trimming took off 2 bases at V and 8 bases at J, with 6 bases between the two ends. The CDR3 runs to 12 residues. Looked up from germline, CDR1 is MNHNY and CDR2 is SVGAGI (reference sequence). CDR3 sequence reads: CASSYDREKLFF. The CDR3 nucleotides read TGTGCCAGCAGTTACGACAGGGAAAAACTGTTTTTT.

This clone was seen a few times. The chain combines TRBV12-3 or TRBV12-4 with TRBJ1-2, with D hard to call. Trimming took 5 bases from V and 4 from J, leaving 5 bases between them. The CDR3 sequence is 11 residues long. The CDR3 here is CASSVGYGYTF. CDR3 DNA sequence: TGTGCCAGCAGTGTCGGCTATGGCTACACCTTC.

The rearrangement links TRBV10-3 to TRBJ2-2; 15 nucleotides agree with TRBD2. V shed 3 bases and J 5 bases; nucleotides not matched to a gene: 4. The CDR3 has 17 residues. Germline values: CDR1 ENHRY, CDR2 SYGVKD. CDR3 in amino acids: CAISDPGTSGGTGELFF. The CDR3 bases are TGTGCCATCAGTGACCCCGGGACTAGCGGGGGGACCGGGGAGCTGTTTTTT.

Here the CDR3 reads CASSSSGVGYNEQFF. CDR3 in DNA: TGCGCCAGCAGCTCTAGCGGGGTAGGGTACAATGAGCAGTTCTTC. The rearrangement joins TRBV5-1 to TRBJ2-1, with TRBD2 matching over 9 bases. The junction had 5 bases not matched to a gene; V was cut back by 3 bases and J by 4 bases. Germline V gene sequence: CDR1 SGHRS, CDR2 YFSETQ. CDR3 length: 15 amino acids.

This chain uses TRBV6-5 with TRBJ1-2, with TRBD1 matching 8 bases. Unmatched junction bases numbered 11, after V lost 7 bases and J lost 4 bases. The CDR3 is 15 residues long. The germline CDR1 and CDR2 sequences are MNHEY and SVGAGI. CDR3 coding DNA: TGTGCCAGCATCTTATCAGGGGGCGACTCCTATGGCTACACCTTC. It yields the protein CASILSGGDSYGYTF.

The chain has TRBV14 and TRBJ1-2; no clear D gene. The CDR3 runs to 14 residues. Germline V gene lookup returns CDR1 SGHDN and CDR2 FVKESK. Trimming took off 0 bases at V and 7 bases at J, with 12 bases between the two ends. CDR3: CASSQESKLGGYTF. Here the CDR3 DNA reads TGTGCCAGCAGCCAAGAATCGAAACTTGGTGGCTACACCTTC.

CDR3 sequence: CASSRTGWDTEAFF. DNA of the CDR3: TGTGCCAGCAGCCGGACAGGGTGGGACACTGAAGCTTTCTTT. This chain uses TRBV5-8 with TRBJ1-1; 8 nucleotides agree with TRBD1. The V and J ends lost 4 bases and 3 bases, in that order; junction bases with no gene match: 5. The germline CDR1 and CDR2 sequences are SGHTS and YDEGEE. The CDR3 is 14 residues long. The full variable domain, rest sourced from reference TRBV5-8 and TRBJ1-1, is EAGVTQSPTHLIKTRGQQATLRCSPISGHTSVYWYQQALGLGLQFLLWYDEGEERNRGNFPPRFSGRQFPNYSSELNVNALELEDSALYLCASSRTGWDTEAFFGQGTRLTVV.

Remarks on this clone: One junction end does not reproduce the germline sequence, and a read error may be involved. The rearrangement links TRBV2 to TRBJ2-2; D ambiguous. This CDR3 is built from 16 residues. Germline V gene sequence: CDR1 SNHLY, CDR2 FYNNEI. CDR3 DNA sequence: TGTGCCAGCACCCTGACTGCGAACACGAACGCCGGGGAGCTGTTTTTT. This translates into CASTLTANTNAGELFF.

This clone was picked up a small number of times. The J gene is TRBJ1-1, the V gene TRBV2; D gene unclear. The germline V gene has CDR1 SNHLY and CDR2 FYNNEI. This CDR3 has 13 amino acids. V was trimmed by 6 bases and J by 1 base, leaving 9 bases between them. The CDR3, as DNA: TGTGCCAGCAGCCCCGCGGGGAACACTGAAGCTTTCTTT. Protein: CASSPAGNTEAFF.

This clone was recorded only once. This chain connects TRBV1 to TRBJ2-1; the D call of TRBD2 is as the table states it, not checked on the DNA. TRBV1 is tagged as a pseudogene. The CDR3 totals 20 residues. CDR3 DNA: TGCACCAGCAGCCCTGTACCGCCCTCGGCTCTAGCGGGGGTTGCCAATGAGCAGTTCTTC. Translated: CTSSPVPPSALAGVANEQFF.

This clone was recorded a few times. This chain connects TRBV6-1 to TRBJ1-6; no clear D gene. The length of the CDR3 is 15 residues. The germline CDR1 and CDR2 sequences are MNHNS and SASEGT. V was cut by 1 base and J by 8 bases, with 12 bases left in between. DNA of the CDR3: TGTGCCAGCAGTGAAGGCCCATTCCGGGATTCACCCCTCCACTTT. It encodes CASSEGPFRDSPLHF.

J is TRBJ1-1 and V is TRBV5-1; D is ambiguous. The CDR3 runs to 14 residues. Germline CDR1 and CDR2: SGHRS and YFSETQ. Trimming removed 1 base from V and 1 base from J, with 8 bases in between. The CDR3: CASSLYSENTEAFF. The CDR3 coding sequence is TGCGCCAGCAGCTTGTATTCAGAGAACACTGAAGCTTTCTTT.

V gene TRBV5-1 combines with J gene TRBJ1-2; a weak D match, TRBD1 (5 bases). The CDR3 is 13 residues long. V was cut by 4 bases and J by 4 bases, with 11 bases left in between. Germline CDR1 and CDR2: SGHRS and YFSETQ. The CDR3 DNA sequence: TGCGCCAGCAGCCAGCCGACAGCCTATGGCTACACCTTC. Protein product: CASSQPTAYGYTF.

For this clone: Germline and junction disagree at one end, which may indicate a read error. CDR3: CAWSVAGTGSYGQYF. DNA for the CDR3: TGTGCCTGGAGTGTAGCCGGGACAGGATCCTACGGGCAGTACTTC. V gene TRBV30 combines with J gene TRBJ2-7; 8 bases agree with TRBD1. Germline-derived CDR1 and CDR2 are GTSNPN and SVGIG (reference sequence). The CDR3 totals 15 residues. The variable domain in full, with the rest retrieved from reference TRBV30 and TRBJ2-7, is SQTIHQWPATLVQPVGSPLSLECTVEGTSNPNLYWYRQAAGRGLQLLFYSVGIGQISSEVPQNLSASRPQDRQFILSSKKLLLSDSGFYLCAWSVAGTGSYGQYFGPGTRLTVT.

The chain employs TRBV5-4 and TRBJ2-2, with D perhaps TRBD2 (6 bases). V lost 4 bases to trimming and J lost 0 bases, with 13 bases between them. Germline CDR1 is SGHNT and CDR2 is YYREEE (reference sequence). The CDR3 is 16 amino acids. CDR3 sequence reads: CASSVVGGANTGELFF. DNA for the CDR3: TGTGCCAGCAGCGTCGTCGGGGGAGCGAACACCGGGGAGCTGTTTTTT.

This sequence joins TRBV3-1 (or the pseudogene TRBV3-2) and TRBJ1-2; 7 nucleotides line up with TRBD1. Germline V gene lookup returns CDR1 LGHDT and CDR2 YNNKEL (reference sequence). The CDR3 sequence is 16 residues long. The V and J ends lost 3 bases and 5 bases, in that order; junction bases with no gene match: 12. The CDR3 nucleotides read TGTGCCAGCAGCCACGGGACAGCGACTTGGGGGTATGGCTACACCTTC. Its translation: CASSHGTATWGYGYTF.

This chain uses TRBV19 with TRBJ1-5; D gene ambiguous. V was pared by 3 bases and J by 7 bases, with 10 bases between. The germline CDR1 and CDR2 sequences are LNHDA and SQIVND (reference sequence). The CDR3 loop spans 13 amino acids. CDR3 DNA sequence: TGTGCCAGTAGTATTCGGAGGGAGCAGCCCCAGCATTTT. Its protein product is CASSIRREQPQHF.